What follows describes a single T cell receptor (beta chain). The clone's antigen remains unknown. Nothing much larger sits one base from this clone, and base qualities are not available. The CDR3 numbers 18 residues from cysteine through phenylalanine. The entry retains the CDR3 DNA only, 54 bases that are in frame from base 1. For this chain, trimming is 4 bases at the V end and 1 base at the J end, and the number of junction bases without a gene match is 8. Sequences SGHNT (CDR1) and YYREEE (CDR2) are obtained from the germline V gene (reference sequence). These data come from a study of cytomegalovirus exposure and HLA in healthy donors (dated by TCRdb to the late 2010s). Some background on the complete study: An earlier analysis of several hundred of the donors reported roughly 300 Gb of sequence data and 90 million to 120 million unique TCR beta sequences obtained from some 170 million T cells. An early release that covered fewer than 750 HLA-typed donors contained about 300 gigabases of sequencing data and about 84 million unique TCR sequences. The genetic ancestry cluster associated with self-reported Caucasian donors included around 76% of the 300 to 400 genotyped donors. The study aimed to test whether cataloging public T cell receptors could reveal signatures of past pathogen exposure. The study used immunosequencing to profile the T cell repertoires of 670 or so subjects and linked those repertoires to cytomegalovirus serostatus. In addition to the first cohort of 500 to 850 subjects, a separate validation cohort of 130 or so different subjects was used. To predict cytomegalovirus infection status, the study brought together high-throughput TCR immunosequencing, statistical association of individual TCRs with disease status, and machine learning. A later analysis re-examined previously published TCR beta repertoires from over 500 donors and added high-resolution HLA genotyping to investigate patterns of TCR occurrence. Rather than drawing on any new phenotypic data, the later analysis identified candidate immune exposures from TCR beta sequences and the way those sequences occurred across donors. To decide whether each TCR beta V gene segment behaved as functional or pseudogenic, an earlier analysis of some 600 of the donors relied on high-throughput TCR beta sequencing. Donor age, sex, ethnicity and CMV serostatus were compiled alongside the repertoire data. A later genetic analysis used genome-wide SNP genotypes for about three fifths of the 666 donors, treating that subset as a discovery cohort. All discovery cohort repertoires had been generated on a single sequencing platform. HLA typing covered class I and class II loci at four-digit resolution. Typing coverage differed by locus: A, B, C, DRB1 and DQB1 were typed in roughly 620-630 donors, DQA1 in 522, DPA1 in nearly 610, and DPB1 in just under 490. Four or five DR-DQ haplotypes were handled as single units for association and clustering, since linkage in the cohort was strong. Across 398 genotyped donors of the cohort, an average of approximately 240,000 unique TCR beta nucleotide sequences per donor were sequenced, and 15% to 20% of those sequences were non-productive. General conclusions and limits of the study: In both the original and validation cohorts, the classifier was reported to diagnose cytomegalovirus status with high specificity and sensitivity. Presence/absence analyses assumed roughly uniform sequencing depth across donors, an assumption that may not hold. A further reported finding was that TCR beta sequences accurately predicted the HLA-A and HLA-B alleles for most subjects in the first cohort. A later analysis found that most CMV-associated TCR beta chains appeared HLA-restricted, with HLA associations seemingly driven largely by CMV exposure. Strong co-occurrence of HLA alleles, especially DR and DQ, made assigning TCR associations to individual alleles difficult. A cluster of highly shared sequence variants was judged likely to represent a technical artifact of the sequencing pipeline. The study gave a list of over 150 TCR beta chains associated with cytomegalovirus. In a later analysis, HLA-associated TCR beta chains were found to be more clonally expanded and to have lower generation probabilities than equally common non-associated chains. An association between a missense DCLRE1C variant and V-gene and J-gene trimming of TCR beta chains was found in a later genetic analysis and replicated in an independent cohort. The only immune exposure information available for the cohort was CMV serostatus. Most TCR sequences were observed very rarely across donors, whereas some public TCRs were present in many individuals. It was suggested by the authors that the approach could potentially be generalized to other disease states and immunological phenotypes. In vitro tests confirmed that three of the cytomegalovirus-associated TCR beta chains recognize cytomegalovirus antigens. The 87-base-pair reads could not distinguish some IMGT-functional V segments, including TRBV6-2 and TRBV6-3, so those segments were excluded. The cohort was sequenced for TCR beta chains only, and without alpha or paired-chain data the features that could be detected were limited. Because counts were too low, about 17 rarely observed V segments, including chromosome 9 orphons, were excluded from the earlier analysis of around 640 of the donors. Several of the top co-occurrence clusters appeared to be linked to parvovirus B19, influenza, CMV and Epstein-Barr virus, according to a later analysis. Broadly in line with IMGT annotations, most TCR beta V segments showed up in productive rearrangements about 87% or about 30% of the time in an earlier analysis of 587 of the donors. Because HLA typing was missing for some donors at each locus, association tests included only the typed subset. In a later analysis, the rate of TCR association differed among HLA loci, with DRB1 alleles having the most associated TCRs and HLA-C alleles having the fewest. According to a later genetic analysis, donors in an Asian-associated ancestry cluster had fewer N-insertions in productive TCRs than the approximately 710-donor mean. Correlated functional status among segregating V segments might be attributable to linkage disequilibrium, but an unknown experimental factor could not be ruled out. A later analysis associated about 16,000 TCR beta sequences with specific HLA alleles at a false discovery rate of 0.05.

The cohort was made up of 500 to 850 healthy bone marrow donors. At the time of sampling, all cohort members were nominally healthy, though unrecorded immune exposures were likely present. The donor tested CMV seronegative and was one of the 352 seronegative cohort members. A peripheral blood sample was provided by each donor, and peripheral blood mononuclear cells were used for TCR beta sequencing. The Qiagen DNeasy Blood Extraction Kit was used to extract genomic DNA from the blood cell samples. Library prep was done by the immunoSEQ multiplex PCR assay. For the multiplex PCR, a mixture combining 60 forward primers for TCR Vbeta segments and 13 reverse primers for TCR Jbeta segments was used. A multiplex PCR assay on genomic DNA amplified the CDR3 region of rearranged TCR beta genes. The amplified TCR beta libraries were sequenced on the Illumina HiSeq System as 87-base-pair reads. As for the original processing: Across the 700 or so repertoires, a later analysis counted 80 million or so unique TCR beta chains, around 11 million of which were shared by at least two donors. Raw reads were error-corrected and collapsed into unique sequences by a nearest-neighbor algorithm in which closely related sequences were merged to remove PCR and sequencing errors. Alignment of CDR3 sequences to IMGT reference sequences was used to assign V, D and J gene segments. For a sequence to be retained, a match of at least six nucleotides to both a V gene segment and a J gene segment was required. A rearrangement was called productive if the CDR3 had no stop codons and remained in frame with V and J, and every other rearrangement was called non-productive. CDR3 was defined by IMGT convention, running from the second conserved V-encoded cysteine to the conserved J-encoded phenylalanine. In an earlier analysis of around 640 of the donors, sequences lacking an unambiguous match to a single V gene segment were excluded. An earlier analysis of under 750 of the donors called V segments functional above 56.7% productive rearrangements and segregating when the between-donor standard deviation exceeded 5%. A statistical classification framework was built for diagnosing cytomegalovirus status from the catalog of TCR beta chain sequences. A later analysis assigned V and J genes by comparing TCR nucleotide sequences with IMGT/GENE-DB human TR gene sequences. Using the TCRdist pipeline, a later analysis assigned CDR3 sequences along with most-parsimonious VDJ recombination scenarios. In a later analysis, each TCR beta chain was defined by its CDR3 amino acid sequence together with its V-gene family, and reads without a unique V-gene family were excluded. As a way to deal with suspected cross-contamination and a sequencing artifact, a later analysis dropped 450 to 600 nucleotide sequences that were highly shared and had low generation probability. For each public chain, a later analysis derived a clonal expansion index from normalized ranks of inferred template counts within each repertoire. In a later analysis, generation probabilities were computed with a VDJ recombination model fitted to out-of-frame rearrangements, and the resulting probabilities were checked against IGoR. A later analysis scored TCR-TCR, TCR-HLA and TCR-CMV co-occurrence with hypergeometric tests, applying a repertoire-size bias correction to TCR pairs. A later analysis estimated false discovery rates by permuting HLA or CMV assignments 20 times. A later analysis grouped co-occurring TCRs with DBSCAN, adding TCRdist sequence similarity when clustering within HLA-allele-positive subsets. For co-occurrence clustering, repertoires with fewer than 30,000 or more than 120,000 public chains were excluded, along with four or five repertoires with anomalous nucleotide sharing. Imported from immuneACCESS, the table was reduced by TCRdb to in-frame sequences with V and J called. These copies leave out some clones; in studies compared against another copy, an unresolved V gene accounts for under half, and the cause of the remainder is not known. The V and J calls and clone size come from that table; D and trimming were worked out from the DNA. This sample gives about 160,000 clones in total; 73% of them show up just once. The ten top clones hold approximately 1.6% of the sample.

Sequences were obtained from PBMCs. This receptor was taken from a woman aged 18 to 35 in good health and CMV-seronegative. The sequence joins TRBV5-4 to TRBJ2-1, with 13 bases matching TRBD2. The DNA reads TGTGCCAGCAGCCCTGGGACTAGCGGGATACTTTCCTACAATGAGCAGTTCTTC. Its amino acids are CASSPGTSGILSYNEQFF.